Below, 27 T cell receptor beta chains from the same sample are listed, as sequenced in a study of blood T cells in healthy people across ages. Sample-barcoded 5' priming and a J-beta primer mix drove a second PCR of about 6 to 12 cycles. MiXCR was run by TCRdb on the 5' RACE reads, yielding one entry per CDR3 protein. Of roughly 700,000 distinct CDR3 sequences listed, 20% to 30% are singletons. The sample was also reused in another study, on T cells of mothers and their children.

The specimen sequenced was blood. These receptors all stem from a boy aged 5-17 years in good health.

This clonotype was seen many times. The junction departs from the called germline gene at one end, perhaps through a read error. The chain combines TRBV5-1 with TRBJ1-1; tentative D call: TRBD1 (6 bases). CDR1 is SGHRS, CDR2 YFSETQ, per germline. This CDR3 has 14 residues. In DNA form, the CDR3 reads TGTGCCAGCAGTTTAGAAGGGGGGAACACTGAAGCTTTCTTT. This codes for CASSLEGGNTEAFF.

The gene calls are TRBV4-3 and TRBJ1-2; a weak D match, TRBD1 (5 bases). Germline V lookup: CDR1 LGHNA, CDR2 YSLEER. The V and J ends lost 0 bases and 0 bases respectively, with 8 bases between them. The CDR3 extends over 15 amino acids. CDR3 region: CASSQDSGTNYGYTF. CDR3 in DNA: TGCGCCAGCAGCCAAGATTCAGGGACTAACTATGGCTACACCTTC.

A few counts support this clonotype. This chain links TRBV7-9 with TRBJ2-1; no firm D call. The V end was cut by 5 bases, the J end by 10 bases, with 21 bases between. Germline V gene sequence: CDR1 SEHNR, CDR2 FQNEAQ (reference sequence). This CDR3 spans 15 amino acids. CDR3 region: CASSGFIKGETEQFF. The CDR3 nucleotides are TGTGCCAGCAGCGGGTTTATTAAAGGAGAAACCGAGCAGTTCTTC.

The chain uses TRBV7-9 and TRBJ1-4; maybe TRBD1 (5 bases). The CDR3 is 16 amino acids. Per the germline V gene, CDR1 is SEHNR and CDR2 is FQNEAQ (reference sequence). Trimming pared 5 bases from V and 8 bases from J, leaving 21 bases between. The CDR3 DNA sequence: TGTGCCAGCAGCCCCCCTGAAGGGGTAAGGGACGAAAAACTGTTTTTT. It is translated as CASSPPEGVRDEKLFF. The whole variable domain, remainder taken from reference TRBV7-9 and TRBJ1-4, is DTGVSQNPRHKITKRGQNVTFRCDPISEHNRLYWYRQTLGQGPEFLTYFQNEAQLEKSRLLSDRFSAERPKGSFSTLEIQRTEQGDSAMYLCASSPPEGVRDEKLFFGSGTQLSVL.

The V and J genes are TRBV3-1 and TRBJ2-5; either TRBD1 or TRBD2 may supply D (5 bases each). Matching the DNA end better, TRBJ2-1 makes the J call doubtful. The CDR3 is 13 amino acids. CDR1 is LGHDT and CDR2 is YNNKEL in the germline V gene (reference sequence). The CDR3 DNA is TGTGCCAGCAGCCCACACGGGACGCATGAGCAGTTCTTC. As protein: CASSPHGTHEQFF.

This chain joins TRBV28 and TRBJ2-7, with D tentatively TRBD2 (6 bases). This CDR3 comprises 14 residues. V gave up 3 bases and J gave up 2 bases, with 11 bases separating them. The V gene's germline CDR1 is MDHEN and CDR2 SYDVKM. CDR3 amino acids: CASSLELAAYEQYF. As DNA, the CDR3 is TGTGCCAGCAGTTTGGAACTAGCCGCCTACGAGCAGTACTTC. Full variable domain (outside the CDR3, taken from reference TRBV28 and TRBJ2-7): DVKVTQSSRYLVKRTGEKVFLECVQDMDHENMFWYRQDPGLGLRLIYFSYDVKMKEKGDIPEGYSVSREKKERFSLILESASTNQTSMYLCASSLELAAYEQYFGPGTRLTVT.

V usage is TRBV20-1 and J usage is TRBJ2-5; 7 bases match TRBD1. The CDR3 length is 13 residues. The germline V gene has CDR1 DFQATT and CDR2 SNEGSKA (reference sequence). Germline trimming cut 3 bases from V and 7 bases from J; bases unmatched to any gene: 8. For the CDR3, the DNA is TGCAGTGCTAGCCCGACAGGGATGGGGACCCAGTACTTC. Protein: CSASPTGMGTQYF.

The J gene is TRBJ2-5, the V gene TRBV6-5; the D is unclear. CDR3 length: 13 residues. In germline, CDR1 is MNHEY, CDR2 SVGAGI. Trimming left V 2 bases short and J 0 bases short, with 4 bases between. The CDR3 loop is CASSYQYQETQYF. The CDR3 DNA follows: TGTGCCAGCAGTTACCAGTACCAAGAGACCCAGTACTTC.

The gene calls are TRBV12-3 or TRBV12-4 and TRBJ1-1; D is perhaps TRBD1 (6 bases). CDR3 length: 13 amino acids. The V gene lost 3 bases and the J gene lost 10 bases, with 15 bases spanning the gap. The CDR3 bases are TGTGCCAGCAGTTTCCCGGACAGAGGAGTAGCTTTCTTT. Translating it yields CASSFPDRGVAFF.

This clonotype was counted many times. The CDR3, as DNA: TGCAGCGTTGAAGATCAAGGGTACAATGAGCAGTTCTTC. Translated: CSVEDQGYNEQFF. V gene TRBV29-1 combines with J gene TRBJ2-1; D is undetermined. The CDR3 has 13 amino acids. Germline loops: CDR1 SQVTM, CDR2 ANQGSEA. V gave up 0 bases and J gave up 4 bases, with 7 bases separating them.

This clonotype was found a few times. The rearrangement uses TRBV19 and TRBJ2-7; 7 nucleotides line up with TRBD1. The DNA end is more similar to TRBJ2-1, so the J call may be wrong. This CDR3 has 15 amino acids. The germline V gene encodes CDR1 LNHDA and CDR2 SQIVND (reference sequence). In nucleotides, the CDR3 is TGTGCCAGTAGTATCCACAGGGGAGTCTACAATGAGCAGTTCTTC. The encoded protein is CASSIHRGVYNEQFF.

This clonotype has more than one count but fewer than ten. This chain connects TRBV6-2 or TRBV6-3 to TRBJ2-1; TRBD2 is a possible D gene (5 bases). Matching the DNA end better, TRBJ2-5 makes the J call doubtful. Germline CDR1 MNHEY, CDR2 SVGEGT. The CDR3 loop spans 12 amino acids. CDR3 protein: CASGNAQETQYF. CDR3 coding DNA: TGTGCCTCCGGGAATGCCCAAGAGACCCAGTACTTC.

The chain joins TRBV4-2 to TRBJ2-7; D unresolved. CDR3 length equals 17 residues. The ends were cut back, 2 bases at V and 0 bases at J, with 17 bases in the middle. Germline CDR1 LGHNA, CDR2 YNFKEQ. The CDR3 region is CASSQLWRSESSYEQYF. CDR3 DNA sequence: TGTGCCAGCAGCCAACTGTGGCGGTCAGAAAGCTCCTACGAGCAGTACTTC.

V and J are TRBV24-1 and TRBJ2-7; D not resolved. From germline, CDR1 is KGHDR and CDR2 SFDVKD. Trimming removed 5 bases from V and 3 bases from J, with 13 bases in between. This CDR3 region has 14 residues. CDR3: CATSGKGSDYEQYF. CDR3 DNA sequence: TGTGCCACCAGTGGAAAGGGATCGGACTACGAGCAGTACTTC.

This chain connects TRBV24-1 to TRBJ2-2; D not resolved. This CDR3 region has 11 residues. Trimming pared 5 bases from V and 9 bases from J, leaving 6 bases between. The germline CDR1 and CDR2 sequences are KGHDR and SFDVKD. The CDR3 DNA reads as TGTGCCACCAGTGCCAGAAGGGAGCTGTTTTTT. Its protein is CATSARRELFF.

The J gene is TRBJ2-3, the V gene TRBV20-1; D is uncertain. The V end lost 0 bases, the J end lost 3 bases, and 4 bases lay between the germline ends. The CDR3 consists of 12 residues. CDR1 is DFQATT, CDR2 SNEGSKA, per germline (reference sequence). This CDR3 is CSARENTDTQYF. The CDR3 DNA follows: TGCAGTGCTAGAGAGAATACAGATACGCAGTATTTT.

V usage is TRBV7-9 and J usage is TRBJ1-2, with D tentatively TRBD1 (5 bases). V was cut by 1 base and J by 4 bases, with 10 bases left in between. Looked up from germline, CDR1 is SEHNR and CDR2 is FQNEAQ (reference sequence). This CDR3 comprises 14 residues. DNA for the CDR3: TGTGCCAGCAGCTTAGGACAGTCCTTCTATGGCTACACCTTC. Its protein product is CASSLGQSFYGYTF.

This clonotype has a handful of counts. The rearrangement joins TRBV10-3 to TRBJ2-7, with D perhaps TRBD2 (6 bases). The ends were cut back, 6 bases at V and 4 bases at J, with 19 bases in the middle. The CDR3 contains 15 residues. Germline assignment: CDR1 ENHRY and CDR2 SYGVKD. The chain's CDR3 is CAIRIGGEAQYEQYF. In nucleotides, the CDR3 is TGTGCCATCAGGATCGGGGGTGAAGCCCAGTACGAGCAGTACTTC.

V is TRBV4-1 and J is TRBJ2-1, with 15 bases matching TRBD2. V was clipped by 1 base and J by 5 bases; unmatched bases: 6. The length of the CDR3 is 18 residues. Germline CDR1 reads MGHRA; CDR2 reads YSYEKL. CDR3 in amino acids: CASSQVGGLAGGNNEQFF. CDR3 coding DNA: TGCGCCAGCAGCCAAGTAGGGGGACTAGCGGGAGGCAACAATGAGCAGTTCTTC.

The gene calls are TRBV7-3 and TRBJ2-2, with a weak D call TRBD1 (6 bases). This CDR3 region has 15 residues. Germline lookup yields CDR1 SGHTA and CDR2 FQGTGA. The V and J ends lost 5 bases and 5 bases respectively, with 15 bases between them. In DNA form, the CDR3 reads TGTGCCAGCAGCCCGCAGGGGCTGGGGACCGGGGAGCTGTTTTTT. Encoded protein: CASSPQGLGTGELFF. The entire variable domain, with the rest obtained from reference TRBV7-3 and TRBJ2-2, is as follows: GAGVSQTPSNKVTEKGKYVELRCDPISGHTALYWYRQSLGQGPEFLIYFQGTGAADDSGLPNDRFFAVRPEGSVSTLKIQRTERGDSAVYLCASSPQGLGTGELFFGEGSRLTVL.

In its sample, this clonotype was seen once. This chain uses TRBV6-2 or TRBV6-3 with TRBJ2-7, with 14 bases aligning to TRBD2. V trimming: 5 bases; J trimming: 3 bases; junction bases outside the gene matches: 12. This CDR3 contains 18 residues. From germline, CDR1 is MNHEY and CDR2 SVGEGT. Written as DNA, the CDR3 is TGTGCCAGCAGTCCCTTCCTAGGGACTAGCGGGAGTAACTACGAGCAGTACTTC. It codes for CASSPFLGTSGSNYEQYF.

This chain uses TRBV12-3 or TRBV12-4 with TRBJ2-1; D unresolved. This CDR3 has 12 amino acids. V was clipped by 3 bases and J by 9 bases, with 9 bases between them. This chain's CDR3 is CASSFLTGEQFF. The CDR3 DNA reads TGTGCCAGCAGTTTCCTTACGGGTGAGCAGTTCTTC.

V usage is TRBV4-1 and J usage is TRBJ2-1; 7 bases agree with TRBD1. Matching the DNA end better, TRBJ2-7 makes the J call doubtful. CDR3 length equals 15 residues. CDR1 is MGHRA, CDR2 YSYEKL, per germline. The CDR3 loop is CASTRTGTAIQEQYF. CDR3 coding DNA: TGCGCCAGCACCCGCACCGGGACAGCCATCCAGGAGCAGTACTTC.

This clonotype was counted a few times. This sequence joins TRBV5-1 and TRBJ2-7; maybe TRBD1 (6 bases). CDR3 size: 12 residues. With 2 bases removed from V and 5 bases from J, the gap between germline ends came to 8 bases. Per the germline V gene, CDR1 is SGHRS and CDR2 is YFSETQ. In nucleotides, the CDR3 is TGCGCCAGCAGCTTTACAGGGCACGAGCAGTACTTC. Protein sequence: CASSFTGHEQYF.

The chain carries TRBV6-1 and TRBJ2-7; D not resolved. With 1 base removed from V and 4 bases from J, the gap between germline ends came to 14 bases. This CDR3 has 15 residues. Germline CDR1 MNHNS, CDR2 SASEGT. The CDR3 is CASSEVPSWRYEQYF. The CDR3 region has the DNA TGTGCCAGCAGTGAAGTTCCCTCTTGGCGGTACGAGCAGTACTTC.

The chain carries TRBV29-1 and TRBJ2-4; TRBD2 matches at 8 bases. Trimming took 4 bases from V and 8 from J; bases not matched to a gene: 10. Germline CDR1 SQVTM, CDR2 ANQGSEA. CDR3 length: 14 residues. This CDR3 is CSVVPVDGGDIQYF. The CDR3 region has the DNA TGCAGCGTTGTCCCTGTGGACGGGGGGGACATTCAGTACTTC. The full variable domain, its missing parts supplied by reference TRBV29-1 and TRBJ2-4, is SAVISQKPSRDICQRGTSLTIQCQVDSQVTMMFWYRQQPGQSLTLIATANQGSEATYESGFVIDKFPISRPNLTFSTLTVSNMSPEDSSIYLCSVVPVDGGDIQYFGAGTRLSVL.

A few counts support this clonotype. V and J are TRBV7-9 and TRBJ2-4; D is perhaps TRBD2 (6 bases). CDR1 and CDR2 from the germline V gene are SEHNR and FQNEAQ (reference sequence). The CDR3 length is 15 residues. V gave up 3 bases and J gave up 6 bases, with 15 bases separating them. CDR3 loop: CASSFGGTVPNIQYF. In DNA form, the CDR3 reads TGTGCCAGCAGCTTTGGGGGGACGGTGCCAAACATTCAGTACTTC.